What follows is one T cell receptor (beta chain) and its context. Germline V gives CDR1 SQVTM, CDR2 ANQGSEA. CDR3 size: 13 residues. The V and J ends lost 6 bases and 3 bases respectively, with 14 bases between them. The data originate from a study of blood T cell repertoires in COVID-19. The overall study: Acute and convalescent COVID-19 specimens originated in the United States, Italy and Spain. PBMCs, B-cell-depleted T cells, or T cells were the source of the cDNA or gDNA that made up the material.

Per the authors' pipeline: Estimation of nucleated cell counts was performed using reference gene primer amplification. Measured with immunoSEQ multiplex PCR; TCRdb has only the in-frame clones, and not every one. The V and J calls and clone size were taken over from that table, and D and trimming were inferred from the DNA. The sample has 65,000 to 90,000 clones, around 80% seen once; the top ten hold more than 9%. The source is a man in his fifties or sixties with acute or convalescent COVID-19. The chain joins TRBV29-1 to TRBJ1-1, with D unclear. The source material was peripheral blood. The CDR3 here is CSVDKNQYTEAFF. In DNA, the CDR3 is TGCAGCGTCGACAAGAACCAGTACACTGAAGCTTTCTTT.